This T cell receptor beta chain appears in the sequencing data of a study of glioma-infiltrating T cells. Points from the study as a whole: Shared blood CDR3 signature motifs marked patients with low tissue-blood divergence.

This clonotype was seen at least ten times. What it recognizes is unknown. After removal of 4 bases from V and 0 bases from J, the junction contained 4 bases not matched to a gene. Germline V CDR1 and CDR2: MNHNS, SASEGT. The CDR3 sequence is 15 residues long. The iRepertoire nested amplicon-rescue multiplex PCR amplified TCR alpha and beta CDR3s from RNA. TCRdb re-derived calls from the multiplex PCR reads in MiXCR, one entry per CDR3 protein. Seen here are more than 300,000 distinct CDR3 sequences, roughly 41% observed once, and the top ten hold around 11%. The chain has TRBV6-1 and TRBJ2-3, with TRBD2 identical over 7 bases. This sequence originates from a human donor with low-grade glioma or glioblastoma, undergoing nonglioma brain surgery, or in good health (not recorded which). Material: glioma tissue, nonneoplastic brain tissue, or PBMCs (not recorded which). The CDR3 spells CASSGSGISTDTQYF. The CDR3 nucleotides read TGTGCCAGCAGTGGGAGCGGGATTAGCACAGATACGCAGTATTTT.